This T cell receptor beta chain was captured by sequencing in a study of T cells in narcolepsy. About the study: Donors had narcolepsy type 1 or type 2, or were healthy controls.

Libraries were prepared by immunoSEQ multiplex PCR; TCRdb keeps only in-frame clonotypes and omits some of them. This table has nearly 25,000 clones, 60% to 75% appearing once. Germline V gives CDR1 SGHDN, CDR2 FVKESK. The length of the CDR3 is 15 residues. V gave up 0 bases and J gave up 5 bases; unmatched junction bases: 6. General study points: Some memory CD4+ repertoires had no autoreactive clone sequences. Healthy controls reportedly lacked the autoreactive clonotypes serially found in patients' blood. HCRT-specific and TRIB2-specific autoreactive clonotypes appeared among same-patient CSF and blood CD4+ clonotypes.

Regarding this clone: Its antigen is not known.

This clonotype originated in a human donor in good health. This chain connects TRBV14 to TRBJ1-2; 7 bases line up with TRBD1. Sequencing was done on a sample of memory (CD45RA-) CD4+ T cells from blood. The CDR3 DNA follows: TGTGCCAGCAGCCAAGACCGACAGGGTCGGTATGGCTACACCTTC. This sequence encodes CASSQDRQGRYGYTF.